Below, 18 T cell receptor beta chains from the same sample are listed, as sequenced in a study of metastatic and nonmetastatic thyroid tumors. The entire patient cohort was treatment-naive prior to thyroid surgery. TCRdb reassembled clones from the PCR reads with MiXCR. The sample contains about 39,000 clones, approximately 20% of which appear only once. Sequencing used blood. The origin of the receptors is a female donor with papillary thyroid cancer or a benign thyroid nodule (not recorded which). Some clones in this sample may be carry-over from other donors' samples.

Points on this clone: This may stem from a read error, because a much larger clone lies one nucleotide away. Distinct nucleotide sequences in the sample also encode this CDR3. The J gene is TRBJ1-2, the V gene TRBV9; perhaps TRBD1 as D (5 bases). V was clipped by 8 bases and J by 8 bases, with 13 bases between them. This CDR3 is 11 amino acids long. The V gene's germline CDR1 is SGDLS and CDR2 YYNGEE. The CDR3 bases are TGTGCCAGTCAGGGTCTGGAGGGCTACACCTTC. Amino acid sequence: CASQGLEGYTF.

This clone was counted ten times or more. This sequence joins TRBV29-1 and TRBJ2-6; TRBD2 is a possible D gene (5 bases). The germline V gene has CDR1 SQVTM and CDR2 ANQGSEA. The CDR3 covers 15 residues. Trimming removed 5 bases at V and 0 bases at J, with 11 bases between. The CDR3 DNA follows: TGCAGCGTTCGTGAGGGATTCTCTGGGGCCAACGTCCTGACTTTC. Protein product: CSVREGFSGANVLTF.

There are many counts of this clone. The V call is TRBV10-3, the J call TRBJ1-6; D call uncertain. The germline V gene has CDR1 ENHRY and CDR2 SYGVKD. V was shortened by 3 bases and J by 6 bases, with 21 bases between the two germline ends. The CDR3 covers 18 residues. Here the CDR3 DNA reads TGTGCCATCAGTGACCCCCTTGGTCCCAGGAAAACTAATTCACCCCTCCACTTT. Its translation is CAISDPLGPRKTNSPLHF.

This clone was seen more than once but under ten times. V gene TRBV5-1 combines with J gene TRBJ1-1, with 10 positions matching TRBD1. This CDR3 contains 14 residues. With 4 bases clipped from V and 5 bases from J, the junction kept 5 bases outside the gene matches. Germline loops: CDR1 SGHRS, CDR2 YFSETQ. CDR3 nucleotide sequence: TGCGCCAGCAGCGTCCGGGACAGGGGAACTGAAGCTTTCTTT. Residues: CASSVRDRGTEAFF.

The chain joins TRBV4-2 to TRBJ2-5; 10 nucleotides match TRBD2. This CDR3 has 19 residues. The ends lost 0 bases at V and 2 bases at J; junction bases unmatched: 12. Germline CDR1 is LGHNA and CDR2 is YNFKEQ. The CDR3 is CASSQENGVAGGRQETQYF. Written as DNA, the CDR3 is TGTGCCAGCAGCCAAGAGAACGGGGTAGCGGGGGGAAGGCAAGAGACCCAGTACTTC.

The sample holds many counts of this clone. Other nucleotide sequences in the sample specify the same CDR3. The chain uses TRBV4-2 and TRBJ1-1; D not certain. Germline values: CDR1 LGHNA, CDR2 YNFKEQ. Deletions cut 3 bases from V and 0 bases from J, with 11 bases between. The CDR3 length is 15 residues. The DNA of the CDR3 is TGTGCCAGCAGCCAGGGAGGCCGGATGAACACTGAAGCTTTCTTT. It specifies CASSQGGRMNTEAFF.

This clone was recorded many times. The genes are TRBV20-1 and TRBJ2-7; D remains unclear. CDR1 is DFQATT and CDR2 is SNEGSKA in the germline V gene (reference sequence). V lost 6 bases and J lost 0, with 12 bases in between. The CDR3 is 13 residues long. CDR3 amino acids: CSAGRPSSYEQYF. As DNA, the CDR3 is TGCAGTGCCGGAAGGCCGAGCTCCTACGAGCAGTACTTC.

Judged by abundance, this clone is medium-sized. The genes are TRBV28 and TRBJ2-7; D call uncertain. CDR3 length equals 15 residues. Germline V lookup: CDR1 MDHEN, CDR2 SYDVKM. V dropped 5 bases and J dropped 2 bases, with 16 bases sitting between them. The CDR3 DNA is TGTGCCAGCAGTCCCTCAACCGGCCAGCCCTACGAGCAGTACTTC. Protein: CASSPSTGQPYEQYF.

Of note for this clone: A junction end diverges from the germline sequence, so it may reflect a read error. The chain joins TRBV20-1 to TRBJ2-2, with TRBD2 matching over 8 bases. The germline V gene has CDR1 DFQATT and CDR2 SNEGSKA (reference sequence). The CDR3 is 19 residues long. The CDR3 DNA sequence: TGCAGTGCTCGAGACATGGGGACTATCGGGAGGGATCACACCGCGGAGCTGTTTTTT. Translated: CSARDMGTIGRDHTAELFF.

This clone was recorded at least ten times. J is TRBJ2-7 and V is TRBV5-1; D is perhaps TRBD2 (6 bases). V shed 4 bases and J shed 6 bases, with 14 bases lying between them. The CDR3 length is 13 residues. Germline CDR1 and CDR2: SGHRS and YFSETQ. The chain's CDR3 is CASSPGLGFEQYF. The CDR3 DNA follows: TGCGCCAGCAGCCCGGGACTTGGTTTCGAGCAGTACTTC.

This sequence joins TRBV19 and TRBJ2-5; TRBD1 aligns across 12 bases. CDR3 length: 14 amino acids. Germline V gene lookup returns CDR1 LNHDA and CDR2 SQIVND (reference sequence). The junction had 5 bases not matched to a gene; V was cut back by 7 bases and J by 5 bases. The CDR3 DNA sequence: TGTGCCAGTATCCCCGGGACAGGGGGCGAGACCCAGTACTTC. Residues: CASIPGTGGETQYF.

The chain uses TRBV20-1 and TRBJ1-6, with D possibly matching TRBD1 (5 bases). This CDR3 has 18 amino acids. Per the germline V gene, CDR1 is DFQATT and CDR2 is SNEGSKA (reference sequence). V lost 3 bases, J lost 3 bases, and 21 bases lay in between. The chain's CDR3 is CSARTFDSPGDYNSPLHF. CDR3 DNA sequence: TGCAGTGCTAGGACCTTCGACAGTCCGGGGGACTATAATTCACCCCTCCACTTT.

The V call is TRBV3-1, the J call TRBJ2-2; TRBD1 matches 8 bases. V trimming: 4 bases; J trimming: 4 bases; junction bases outside the gene matches: 2. The CDR3 consists of 14 residues. Germline V gene sequence: CDR1 LGHDT, CDR2 YNNKEL (reference sequence). The CDR3 reads CASSRDRSTGELFF. As DNA, the CDR3 is TGTGCCAGCAGCCGGGACAGGAGCACCGGGGAGCTGTTTTTT. The full variable domain, completed using reference TRBV3-1 and TRBJ2-2, is DTAVSQTPKYLVTQMGNDKSIKCEQNLGHDTMYWYKQDSKKFLKIMFSYNNKELIINETVPNRFSPKSPDKAHLNLHINSLELGDSAVYFCASSRDRSTGELFFGEGSRLTVL.

This clone showed up many times. The chain joins TRBV20-1 to TRBJ1-4; D is undetermined. Germline V gene lookup returns CDR1 DFQATT and CDR2 SNEGSKA (reference sequence). Trimming left V 3 bases short and J 0 bases short, with 8 bases between. CDR3 length: 14 amino acids. The CDR3 DNA reads TGCAGTGCTAGTACGGATGCAACTAATGAAAAACTGTTTTTT. Encoded protein: CSASTDATNEKLFF.

This clone occurred many times. The chain joins TRBV3-1 to TRBJ1-5, with 9 bases fitting TRBD1. The V segment lost 2 bases and the J segment 6 bases; nucleotides outside the gene matches: 5. The CDR3 is 15 amino acids. Germline lookup yields CDR1 LGHDT and CDR2 YNNKEL (reference sequence). The DNA of the CDR3 is TGTGCCAGCAGCCAACGGACAGGGGATGGTCAGCCCCAGCATTTT. This gives the protein CASSQRTGDGQPQHF.

The sample holds a few counts of this clone. The chain combines TRBV5-1 with TRBJ2-3; D tentatively reads TRBD1 or TRBD2 (9 bases each). The CDR3 is made up of 19 amino acids. V lost 2 bases and J 3 bases, leaving 25 bases between the germline ends. The germline CDR1 and CDR2 sequences are SGHRS and YFSETQ. The CDR3, as DNA: TGCGCCAGCAGCTTACAGGGGGCAGCTCTAGCGGGAAAGACAGATACGCAGTATTTT. It codes for CASSLQGAALAGKTDTQYF.

In its sample, this clone was seen many times. The gene calls are TRBV7-9 and TRBJ1-5; D unresolved. Germline-derived CDR1 and CDR2 are SEHNR and FQNEAQ (reference sequence). V gave up 1 base and J gave up 4 bases, with 5 bases separating them. This CDR3 is built from 13 residues. Here the CDR3 DNA reads TGTGCCAGCAGCTTAGACAGTAATCAGCCCCAGCATTTT. It encodes CASSLDSNQPQHF.

This clone was seen many times. The rearrangement joins TRBV28 to TRBJ1-6; possible D gene TRBD1, 5 bases. The CDR3 extends over 13 amino acids. Looked up from germline, CDR1 is MDHEN and CDR2 is SYDVKM. Trimming stripped 6 bases from V and 7 bases from J, with 10 bases between. The CDR3 DNA reads as TGTGCCAGCAGGGACGGGGACAATTCACCCCTCCACTTT. Translated, it gives CASRDGDNSPLHF.